The 21 T cell receptor beta chains below come from one sample, sequenced in a study of a mutant IDH1 vaccine in newly diagnosed glioma. The protocol was immunoSEQ multiplex PCR, while the TCRdb copy is restricted to in-frame clones and leaves out a portion. This sample carries about 59,000 clones, more than 85% of them seen once, and the ten largest clones take around 2.5%. Time point given: baseline, week 1 (first vaccination visit). Specified treatment: pre-vaccination baseline after standard-of-care therapy. The specimen was PBMCs, collected from a glioma patient treated with radiotherapy, temozolomide or both. Every receptor here comes from a man aged 50 to 59 with glioma.

In the case of this clone: The sample carries other DNA sequences with the same CDR3. The genes are TRBV5-5 and TRBJ1-5; D is possibly TRBD1 (5 bases). The CDR3 runs 13 residues. Per the germline V gene, CDR1 is SGHKS and CDR2 is YYEKEE (reference sequence). The V gene lost 5 bases and the J gene lost 3 bases, with 9 bases spanning the gap. The CDR3 loop is CASSLGANQPQHF. In nucleotides, the CDR3 is TGTGCCAGCAGTCTTGGGGCCAATCAGCCCCAGCATTTT.

The chain joins TRBV29-1 to TRBJ2-1, with 12 positions matching TRBD2. From germline, CDR1 is SQVTM and CDR2 ANQGSEA. V trimming: 1 base; J trimming: 0 bases; junction bases outside the gene matches: 13. The CDR3 contains 20 residues. The CDR3 protein is CSVEGGGLAGHKGSYNEQFF. DNA of the CDR3: TGCAGCGTTGAAGGGGGGGGACTAGCGGGCCACAAAGGCTCCTACAATGAGCAGTTCTTC.

The chain links TRBV5-6 to TRBJ2-7; no definite D call. Germline V gene lookup returns CDR1 SGHDT and CDR2 YYEEEE. The CDR3 covers 13 residues. V shed 2 bases and J shed 1 base, with 7 bases lying between them. CDR3: CASSLVQSYEQYF. CDR3 nucleotides: TGTGCCAGCAGCTTAGTACAGTCCTACGAGCAGTACTTC.

The V call is TRBV7-6, the J call TRBJ1-5; D is undetermined. V lost 2 bases, J lost 3 bases, and 14 bases lay in between. The CDR3 covers 16 residues. Germline CDR1 SGHVS, CDR2 FNYEAQ. The DNA of the CDR3 is TGTGCCAGCAGCTTATCGGCGGCCGGGGTCAATCAGCCCCAGCATTTT. Protein sequence: CASSLSAAGVNQPQHF.

This sequence joins TRBV6-6 and TRBJ2-7; 9 bases are a match to TRBD2. The ends lost 3 bases at V and 5 bases at J; junction bases unmatched: 8. CDR3 size: 15 residues. Germline V CDR1 and CDR2: MNHNY, SVGAGI (reference sequence). CDR3 loop: CASSYGGGDRNEQYF. CDR3 coding DNA: TGTGCCAGCAGTTATGGCGGGGGGGATAGGAACGAGCAGTACTTC.

V is TRBV5-1 and J is TRBJ2-1; D gene ambiguous. Between the trimmed V and J ends, which lost 0 bases and 5 bases, there was a span of 9 bases. This CDR3 contains 14 residues. Germline CDR1 SGHRS, CDR2 YFSETQ. CDR3 DNA: TGCGCCAGCAGCTTGGGAGTATTTGACAATGAGCAGTTCTTC. As protein: CASSLGVFDNEQFF.

The V and J genes are TRBV4-3 and TRBJ2-3; D is uncertain. V was trimmed by 0 bases and J by 2 bases, leaving 12 bases between them. The V gene's germline CDR1 is LGHNA and CDR2 YSLEER. CDR3 length: 16 amino acids. The CDR3 here is CASSQDRQRNTDTQYF. CDR3 sequence (DNA): TGCGCCAGCAGCCAAGATCGCCAGCGCAACACAGATACGCAGTATTTT.

V usage is TRBV28 and J usage is TRBJ1-2; tentative D call: TRBD1 (5 bases). Germline V gene data show CDR1 as MDHEN and CDR2 as SYDVKM. The CDR3 is made up of 13 amino acids. V was pared by 10 bases and J by 0 bases, with 12 bases between. The CDR3 DNA follows: TGTGCCATTCGGACACTAGCTAACTATGGCTACACCTTC. This gives the protein CAIRTLANYGYTF.

This sequence joins TRBV18 and TRBJ1-1; 7 positions match TRBD1. The CDR3 totals 15 residues. The germline V gene encodes CDR1 KGHSH and CDR2 LQKENI. V was clipped by 5 bases and J by 4 bases; unmatched bases: 10. CDR3 coding DNA: TGTGCCAGCTCAGCCGCACAGGGGACGAGCACTGAAGCTTTCTTT. Protein sequence: CASSAAQGTSTEAFF.

This sequence joins TRBV6-5 and TRBJ2-1, with 13 bases lining up with TRBD2. V lost 5 bases, J lost 12 bases, and 10 bases stayed unmatched. The CDR3 has 15 residues. Germline-derived CDR1 and CDR2 are MNHEY and SVGAGI. The CDR3 DNA reads as TGTGCCAGCAGTATTAGGACTAGCGGGAGCTATGGGCAGTTCTTC. Amino acids: CASSIRTSGSYGQFF.

The J gene is TRBJ2-2, the V gene TRBV9; D possibly corresponds to TRBD2 (6 bases). This CDR3 has 17 amino acids. V lost 4 bases to trimming and J lost 7 bases, with 23 bases between them. The germline gives CDR1 SGDLS, CDR2 YYNGEE. The CDR3 is CASSTGAGSSLSGELFF. The CDR3 DNA reads as TGTGCCAGCAGCACCGGGGCGGGGAGCTCTTTGAGCGGGGAGCTGTTTTTT.

This sequence joins TRBV2 and TRBJ2-1; 11 bases are a match to TRBD2. Per germline, CDR1 SNHLY and CDR2 FYNNEI. Unmatched junction bases numbered 5, after V lost 4 bases and J lost 6 bases. The CDR3 contains 15 residues. The CDR3 coding sequence is TGTGCCAGCAGTGTCACCGGGACTAGCGGCAATGAGCAGTTCTTC. Protein: CASSVTGTSGNEQFF. Complete variable domain (other parts from reference TRBV2 and TRBJ2-1): EPEVTQTPSHQVTQMGQEVILRCVPISNHLYFYWYRQILGQKVEFLVSFYNNEISEKSEIFDDQFSVERPDGSNFTLKIRSTKLEDSAMYFCASSVTGTSGNEQFFGPGTRLTVL.

This clone occurred a few times. The J gene is TRBJ2-7, the V gene TRBV7-2; 9 bases are shared with TRBD2. Germline-derived CDR1 and CDR2 are SGHTA and FQGNSA. With 4 bases clipped from V and 7 bases from J, the junction kept 8 bases outside the gene matches. The length of the CDR3 is 14 residues. The CDR3 nucleotides are TGTGCCAGCAGCTCAGGGCTAGCGGGATGGGAGCAGTACTTC. It is translated as CASSSGLAGWEQYF.

This sequence joins TRBV5-1 and TRBJ1-1, with D maybe TRBD1 (5 bases). The CDR3 sequence is 15 residues long. The germline V gene encodes CDR1 SGHRS and CDR2 YFSETQ. V was trimmed by 0 bases and J by 0 bases, leaving 9 bases between them. Written as DNA, the CDR3 is TGCGCCAGCAGCTTGGTGGCGGACATGAACACTGAAGCTTTCTTT. Translation gives CASSLVADMNTEAFF.

This clone was recorded once. The V call is TRBV28, the J call TRBJ2-7; D is possibly TRBD1 or TRBD2 (5 bases each). Germline values: CDR1 MDHEN, CDR2 SYDVKM. Between the trimmed V and J ends, which lost 2 bases and 3 bases, there was a span of 11 bases. The CDR3 loop spans 14 amino acids. In nucleotides, the CDR3 is TGTGCCAGCAGTTTAGGGACGGCACTCTACGAGCAGTACTTC. Amino acids: CASSLGTALYEQYF.

The gene calls are TRBV7-2 and TRBJ2-2, with D perhaps being TRBD1 or TRBD2 (5 bases each). This CDR3 has 14 residues. CDR1 is SGHTA and CDR2 is FQGNSA in the germline V gene. The V end lost 5 bases, the J end lost 2 bases, and 9 bases lay between the germline ends. Here the CDR3 DNA reads TGTGCCAGCAGCCCCGGGACCAACACCGGGGAGCTGTTTTTT. Encoded protein: CASSPGTNTGELFF.

The V call is TRBV19, the J call TRBJ1-3; D is ambiguous. The V gene's germline CDR1 is LNHDA and CDR2 SQIVND (reference sequence). The length of the CDR3 is 14 residues. Trimming took 5 bases from V and 0 from J, leaving 8 bases between them. The CDR3 here is CASSPRLSGNTIYF. CDR3 sequence (DNA): TGTGCCAGTAGTCCTCGACTCTCTGGAAACACCATATATTTT.

This clone appeared a single time. The rearrangement uses TRBV5-4 and TRBJ2-1, with 15 bases fitting TRBD2. The CDR3 extends over 19 amino acids. Trimming removed 3 bases from V and 5 bases from J; junction bases left unmatched: 12. Germline V CDR1 and CDR2: SGHNT, YYREEE (reference sequence). DNA for the CDR3: TGTGCCAGCAGCTACCCGGGACTAGCGGGAGGAGGGGCACACAATGAGCAGTTCTTC. Translation gives CASSYPGLAGGGAHNEQFF. The full variable domain, with the rest looked up from reference TRBV5-4 and TRBJ2-1, is ETGVTQSPTHLIKTRGQQVTLRCSSQSGHNTVSWYQQALGQGPQFIFQYYREEENGRGNFPPRFSGLQFPNYSSELNVNALELDDSALYLCASSYPGLAGGGAHNEQFFGPGTRLTVL.

The J gene is TRBJ2-4, the V gene TRBV19; the match to TRBD1 covers 8 bases. The J segment lost 3 bases and the V segment lost 5 bases, leaving 3 bases of the junction unmatched. CDR3 length: 14 residues. The V gene's germline CDR1 is LNHDA and CDR2 SQIVND (reference sequence). CDR3 sequence: CASSVQGGKNIQYF. CDR3 DNA: TGTGCCAGTAGTGTACAGGGGGGCAAAAACATTCAGTACTTC. The full variable domain, rest sourced from reference TRBV19 and TRBJ2-4, is DGGITQSPKYLFRKEGQNVTLSCEQNLNHDAMYWYRQDPGQGLRLIYYSQIVNDFQKGDIAEGYSVSREKKESFPLTVTSAQKNPTAFYLCASSVQGGKNIQYFGAGTRLSVL.

The genes are TRBV7-2 and TRBJ1-1; D gene unclear. This CDR3 is 13 amino acids long. V was clipped by 3 bases and J by 6 bases, with 11 bases between them. Germline V gene data show CDR1 as SGHTA and CDR2 as FQGNSA. CDR3 sequence: CASSFRPSPEAFF. DNA for the CDR3: TGTGCCAGCAGCTTTAGGCCGAGCCCTGAAGCTTTCTTT.

This clone was found once. V is TRBV7-2 and J is TRBJ1-2; 12 bases are a match to TRBD1. Germline V gives CDR1 SGHTA, CDR2 FQGNSA. There are 16 residues in the CDR3. V lost 1 base to trimming and J lost 7 bases; unmatched junction nucleotides: 7. The CDR3 spells CASSLVTGQGASGYTF. The DNA of the CDR3 is TGTGCCAGCAGCTTAGTTACGGGACAGGGGGCGAGTGGCTACACCTTC.